This T cell receptor beta chain originates from a study of Ad26.COV2.S vaccination and SARS-CoV-2 variants. In the study overall: Doses of Ad26.COV2.S were injected into muscle once or twice, 56 days apart.

Produced via immunoSEQ multiplex PCR; TCRdb's table is partial and in-frame only. The data contain roughly 380,000 clones, 88% of them singletons. From germline, CDR1 is SGHTA and CDR2 FQGNSA. Trimming cost V 4 bases and J 4 bases, with 16 bases left between them. The CDR3 is made up of 15 amino acids. Treatment reported: roughly 18 received Ad26.COV2.S at low or high dose, single or two shots; about 5 received placebo; per-sample allocation not given. On day 63 after the first injection, vaccine and placebo recipients gave samples. This sample comprised peripheral blood, obtained in a trial of Ad26.COV2.S vaccine versus placebo. V gene TRBV7-2 combines with J gene TRBJ1-2; D unclear. The origin of this receptor is a person between 18 and 65 years old who received the Ad26.COV2.S COVID-19 vaccine or a placebo. The DNA for the CDR3 is TGTGCCAGCAGCTCGATTTACCCCCAGAGCTATGGCTACACCTTC. Translated: CASSSIYPQSYGYTF.